Here is one TCR beta chain with its context. No antigen is known for it. This CDR3 spans 14 amino acids. Germline CDR1 and CDR2: SGHTA and FQGNSA. V was trimmed by 3 bases and J by 1 base, leaving 7 bases between them. The data belong to a study of cytomegalovirus exposure and HLA in healthy donors. Study outcomes and limitations: Prior analysis indicated that the majority of TCR beta V segments exhibited productivity approximately 87% or approximately 30% of the time.

The PCR had 60 Vbeta and 13 Jbeta primers. Using immunoSEQ multiplex PCR, the repertoire was profiled, and TCRdb retains in-frame clones only, with some absent. Of more than 75,000 clones listed, 74% are singletons. The specimen was PBMCs. The V and J genes are TRBV7-2 and TRBJ1-3; the D gene is possibly TRBD1 (5 bases). This receptor was identified in a middle-aged man in good health and CMV-seropositive. Written as DNA, the CDR3 is TGTGCCAGCAGCTTGGGGGGATCTGGAAACACCATATATTTT. Encoded protein: CASSLGGSGNTIYF. Full variable domain (rest looked up from reference TRBV7-2 and TRBJ1-3): GAGVSQSPSNKVTEKGKDVELRCDPISGHTALYWYRQSLGQGLEFLIYFQGNSAPDKSGLPSDRFSAERTGGSVSTLTIQRTQQEDSAVYLCASSLGGSGNTIYFGEGSWLTVV.